These T cell receptor beta chains were read from a single sample in a study of vaccination and CD4 T cells after COVID-19. Their cognate antigens are unknown. From the PCR reads, TCRdb called clonotypes with MiXCR, one entry per CDR3 protein. The table shows more than 20,000 distinct CDR3 sequences, with 42% occurring only once. The source was CD4+ T cells from blood, cultured in vitro, collected about 7 months after SARS-CoV-2 vaccination. The source of these receptors is a human donor who had recovered from COVID-19. The CDR3 runs from the conserved cysteine through the conserved F or W. D genes are given only for firm matches. For some rows the clone size is stated as once, few or many, or as a class when expanded; others skip it.

>NA|TRBV7-2|TRBD2|TRBJ2-2
TGTGCCAGCAGCTTGGGACTAGCGGGAGGGACCGGGGAGCTGTTTTTT
CASSLGLAGGTGELFF
>NA|TRBV20-1|NA|TRBJ1-2
TGCAGTCCCCGGTTCGGAAACTATGGCTACACCTTC
CSPRFGNYGYTF
>NA|TRBV29-1|NA|TRBJ2-3
TGCAGGGCAGATACGCAGTATTTT
CRADTQYF
>few|TRBV6-1|NA|TRBJ1-2
TGTGCCAGCAGTGAAATCGGCGGGGGCTATGGCTACACCTTC
CASSEIGGGYGYTF
>NA|TRBV20-1|NA|TRBJ2-1
TGCAGTGCTAGAGGTAGATCAGGAAATGAGCAGTTCTTC
CSARGRSGNEQFF
>NA|TRBV7-9|NA|TRBJ1-2
TGTGCCAGCAGCCGGGGGGCTGAGGGATTTTATGGCTACACCTTC
CASSRGAEGFYGYTF
>NA|TRBV7-8|NA|TRBJ2-7
TGTGCCAGCAGCTTAGAACTTAGCTCCTACGAGCAGTACTTC
CASSLELSSYEQYF
>few|TRBV7-9|NA|TRBJ2-1
TGTGCCAGCAGCTTATCACTCACCGGGGATGAGCAGTTCTTC
CASSLSLTGDEQFF
>NA|TRBV7-2|NA|TRBJ1-1
TGTGCCAGCAGCTCCCAGGGAACGAACACTGAAGCTTTCTTT
CASSSQGTNTEAFF
>NA|TRBV24-1|NA|TRBJ1-5
TGTGCCACCAGTGATTCGATAGGGCCCCAGCATTTT
CATSDSIGPQHF
>NA|TRBV20-1|NA|TRBJ2-5
TGCAGTGCTAGAGCCGCTGTGGGATACCAAGAGACCCAGTACTTC
CSARAAVGYQETQYF
>NA|TRBV20-1|NA|TRBJ1-6
TGCAGTGCTAGACCACGTTACAGTAATAATTCACCCCTCCACTTT
CSARPRYSNNSPLHF
>NA|TRBV6-1|NA|TRBJ2-6
TGTGCCAGCAGTGAAGCCATTGGGGCCAACGTCCTGACTTTC
CASSEAIGANVLTF
>NA|TRBV7-6|NA|TRBJ2-5
TGTGCCAGCAGCTTAGGCTCAGTTGAGACCCAGTACTTC
CASSLGSVETQYF
>few|TRBV11-3|NA|TRBJ1-1
TGTGCCAGCAGCTTAGGGCCAGGGAGAGCTTTCTTT
CASSLGPGRAFF
>once|TRBV7-9|NA|TRBJ2-1
TGTGCCAGCAGCTTAGGACAGGGTCTCGGCGGGAGAATAAATGAGCAGTTCTTC
CASSLGQGLGGRINEQFF
>few|TRBV10-3|NA|TRBJ1-6
TGTGCCATCAGTGAGGGGGAGGGGGGCCGGTCACCCCTCCACTTT
CAISEGEGGRSPLHF
>few|TRBV6-5|TRBD1|TRBJ1-2
TGTGCCAGCAGTTACCCGGGACAGGGGATAAGCTATGCCTACACCTTC
CASSYPGQGISYAYTF
>few|TRBV6-1|NA|TRBJ2-7
TGTGCCAGCAGTGAAGCGCTTCGGACTGACTACGAGCAGTACTTC
CASSEALRTDYEQYF
>medium-sized|TRBV7-6|NA|TRBJ1-6
TGTGCCAGCAGCTTAGCGAGGCGGGGCGGGTATTCACCCCTCCACTTT
CASSLARRGGYSPLHF
>NA|TRBV20-1|NA|TRBJ2-6
TGCAGTGCTTCGCTCTCTGGGGCCAACGTCCTGACTTTC
CSASLSGANVLTF
>once|TRBV11-3|NA|TRBJ2-2
TGTGCCAGCAGCTTCCTAGTTTCCGGGGAGCTGTTTTTT
CASSFLVSGELFF